This TCR beta chain derives from a study of cytomegalovirus exposure and HLA in healthy donors. Broader study findings: Near-uniform donor sequencing depth was presumed by presence/absence analyses.

CDR3 length equals 18 residues. The ends were cut back, 0 bases at V and 0 bases at J, with 14 bases in the middle. Germline V gives CDR1 MRHNA, CDR2 SNTAGT. The table lists this clone with a count of one. Its antigen is unidentified. Primers for the PCR totalled 60 Vbeta and 13 Jbeta. Profiling relied on immunoSEQ multiplex PCR, and the TCRdb table lists in-frame clones only, not all of them. The sample holds 150,000 to 200,000 clones, 70% to 90% seen once. This clonotype was obtained from a man in his late teens or twenties in good health and CMV-seropositive. Sequencing input: PBMCs. The gene calls are TRBV6-4 and TRBJ2-2; D may be TRBD2 (6 bases). The DNA for the CDR3 is TGTGCCAGCAGTGACTCTTTCCCACTAGCTGCGAACACCGGGGAGCTGTTTTTT. This gives the protein CASSDSFPLAANTGELFF.